This passage covers 20 T cell receptor beta chains from one sample sequenced in a study of control samples from healthy donors and cancer patients. Sequencing was performed with immunoSEQ multiplex PCR; in TCRdb, only in-frame clones are kept and a portion is missing. The table lists more than 75,000 clones, 65% to 85% of them singletons. The specimen sequenced was PBMCs. The source is a man between 65 and 85 years old with lung cancer.

The rearrangement uses TRBV3-1 (or the pseudogene TRBV3-2) and TRBJ1-1; D is possibly TRBD1 (5 bases). The CDR3 consists of 14 residues. CDR1 and CDR2 from the germline V gene are LGHDT and YNNKEL (reference sequence). With 4 bases removed from V and 3 bases from J, the gap between germline ends came to 12 bases. The CDR3 bases are TGTGCCAGCAGCCTTCGGGGCGGGGACACTGAAGCTTTCTTT. Encoded protein: CASSLRGGDTEAFF.

The rearrangement links TRBV5-1 to TRBJ2-2, with D possibly being TRBD2 (6 bases). Trimming took off 3 bases at V and 6 bases at J, with 21 bases between the two ends. Germline V CDR1 and CDR2: SGHRS, YFSETQ. This CDR3 contains 17 residues. CDR3 sequence (DNA): TGCGCCAGCAGCTGGAGGGTTGAGGATCGACAACCCGGGGAGCTGTTTTTT. It is translated as CASSWRVEDRQPGELFF.

This clone was detected only once. This chain joins TRBV30 and TRBJ1-2; 8 bases map to TRBD1. From germline, CDR1 is GTSNPN and CDR2 SVGIG (reference sequence). The CDR3 has 13 amino acids. The CDR3 loop reads CVLGQGSFYGYTF. For the CDR3, the DNA is TGTGTACTCGGACAGGGAAGTTTCTATGGCTACACCTTC.

V gene TRBV11-2 combines with J gene TRBJ2-2, with 11 bases matching TRBD2. The trim removed 5 bases at V and 4 bases at J, leaving 9 bases unmatched. There are 17 residues in the CDR3. In germline, CDR1 is SGHAT, CDR2 FQNNGV. The CDR3 loop reads CASSPEWLAGGTGELFF. CDR3 in DNA: TGTGCCAGCAGCCCAGAGTGGCTAGCGGGGGGCACCGGGGAGCTGTTTTTT.

The gene calls are TRBV7-2 and TRBJ1-5; 7 bases are shared with TRBD1. CDR1 is SGHTA and CDR2 is FQGNSA in the germline V gene. The V gene end was trimmed by 3 bases and the J gene end by 3 bases; junction bases not matched to a gene: 8. The CDR3 loop spans 16 amino acids. The CDR3 loop is CASSFRRQGPNQPQHF. The CDR3, as DNA: TGTGCCAGCAGCTTCCGGAGACAGGGTCCCAATCAGCCCCAGCATTTT.

Regarding this clone: In the same sample, other DNA sequences code for this CDR3. The CDR3 coding sequence is TGTGCCAGCAGCGTAGGGACAGGCGGAAACACCATATATTTT. Amino acid sequence: CASSVGTGGNTIYF. The chain is built from TRBV9 and TRBJ1-3, with 7 nucleotides matching TRBD1. CDR3 length: 14 amino acids. Germline V gives CDR1 SGDLS, CDR2 YYNGEE. Trimming cost V 0 bases and J 4 bases; bases outside gene matches: 1. The full variable domain, rest sourced from reference TRBV9 and TRBJ1-3, is DSGVTQTPKHLITATGQRVTLRCSPRSGDLSVYWYQQSLDQGLQFLIQYYNGEERAKGNILERFSAQQFPDLHSELNLSSLELGDSALYFCASSVGTGGNTIYFGEGSWLTVV.

This clone was found once. The rearrangement uses TRBV27 and TRBJ1-2; 7 nucleotides match TRBD1. Trimming at V came to 3 bases and at J to 2 bases, leaving 6 bases not matched to a gene. The CDR3 covers 15 residues. CDR1 and CDR2 (germline): MNHEY, SMNVEV (reference sequence). CDR3 in amino acids: CASSFYSRGNYGYTF. CDR3 sequence (DNA): TGTGCCAGCAGTTTCTATAGCAGGGGGAACTATGGCTACACCTTC.

The DNA for the CDR3 is TGTGCCAGCAGTTACCTGCGGACGGCTAGCGGGGGTAGCACAGATACGCAGTATTTT. This sequence encodes CASSYLRTASGGSTDTQYF. The rearrangement joins TRBV27 to TRBJ2-3, with TRBD2 matching 10 bases. J gave up 0 bases and V 4 bases, and 13 bases lay outside the gene matches. Germline lookup yields CDR1 MNHEY and CDR2 SMNVEV (reference sequence). This CDR3 has 19 amino acids.

This sequence joins TRBV7-9 and TRBJ1-2; tentatively, D is TRBD1 (6 bases). Per germline, CDR1 SEHNR and CDR2 FQNEAQ (reference sequence). The CDR3 is 15 residues long. The V gene lost 5 bases and the J gene lost 3 bases, with 16 bases spanning the gap. The chain's CDR3 is CASSLMLGADYGYTF. The CDR3 nucleotides are TGTGCCAGCAGCCTCATGCTGGGGGCGGACTATGGCTACACCTTC.

The chain combines TRBV16 with TRBJ1-3; D remains unclear. Per the germline V gene, CDR1 is KGHSY and CDR2 is FQNENV. This CDR3 contains 14 residues. The ends were cut back, 4 bases at V and 0 bases at J, with 7 bases in the middle. CDR3 region: CASSRRNSGNTIYF. The CDR3 DNA reads TGTGCCAGCAGCCGAAGGAACTCTGGAAACACCATATATTTT.

The V and J genes are TRBV5-6 and TRBJ2-7, with a tentative D call TRBD2 (7 bases). V was trimmed by 0 bases and J by 7 bases, leaving 14 bases between them. Per the germline V gene, CDR1 is SGHDT and CDR2 is YYEEEE. The CDR3 contains 14 residues. CDR3 DNA: TGTGCCAGCAGCTTGGGGGGGGGCGGACGTGAGCAGTACTTC. Translating it yields CASSLGGGGREQYF.

This clone was detected a few times. The V and J genes are TRBV2 and TRBJ2-7, with D possibly being TRBD1 or TRBD2 (6 bases each). V lost 1 base and J lost 2, with 9 bases in between. The CDR3 has 14 residues. CDR1 SNHLY and CDR2 FYNNEI come from the germline V gene. CDR3 region: CASSEVGGTYEQYF. CDR3 DNA: TGTGCCAGCAGTGAAGTAGGGGGGACCTACGAGCAGTACTTC.

The chain recombines TRBV19 with TRBJ2-6; no clear D. Germline CDR1 is LNHDA and CDR2 is SQIVND (reference sequence). V shed 3 bases and J shed 0 bases, with 6 bases lying between them. This CDR3 contains 15 residues. The CDR3 bases are TGTGCCAGTAGTATTCGGACCTCTGGGGCCAACGTCCTGACTTTC. Translation: CASSIRTSGANVLTF.

The chain is built from TRBV18 and TRBJ1-4, with a weak D call TRBD1 (6 bases). This CDR3 comprises 15 residues. V lost 5 bases and J lost 6, with 16 bases in between. Germline V gives CDR1 KGHSH, CDR2 LQKENI. The CDR3 is CASSTRRGRDEKLFF. Here the CDR3 DNA reads TGTGCCAGCTCAACACGCCGGGGGCGAGATGAAAAACTGTTTTTT.

This clone was recorded only once. The chain combines TRBV18 with TRBJ2-1, with D perhaps assigned TRBD1 or TRBD2 (5 bases each). Germline assignment: CDR1 KGHSH and CDR2 LQKENI. This CDR3 spans 17 amino acids. Trimming took 4 bases from V and 5 from J, leaving 21 bases between them. The CDR3 loop is CASSRSLQATGNNEQFF. The CDR3 DNA reads as TGTGCCAGCTCACGGAGTTTACAGGCAACCGGGAACAATGAGCAGTTCTTC.

The chain has TRBV6-5 and TRBJ1-1; TRBD1 matches 7 bases. The V and J ends lost 0 bases and 5 bases, in that order; junction bases with no gene match: 9. CDR1 and CDR2 from the germline V gene are MNHEY and SVGAGI. This CDR3 has 16 residues. CDR3 nucleotides: TGTGCCAGCAGTTACTCAAGGGGGCGCGCGCGGACTGAAGCTTTCTTT. It is translated as CASSYSRGRARTEAFF.

The chain recombines TRBV5-1 with TRBJ2-1, with TRBD2 matching over 7 bases. The CDR3 consists of 18 residues. J lost 0 bases, V lost 0 bases, and 9 bases had no gene match. In germline, CDR1 is SGHRS, CDR2 YFSETQ. The CDR3 spells CASSLGGMPSGSYNEQFF. The CDR3 nucleotides read TGCGCCAGCAGCTTGGGGGGGATGCCTAGCGGCTCCTACAATGAGCAGTTCTTC.

This clone was detected a few times. CDR3 DNA: TGCGCCAGCAGCTTGGTACAGGGGGCGAATGAAAAACTGTTTTTT. It is translated as CASSLVQGANEKLFF. The gene calls are TRBV5-1 and TRBJ1-4; 9 bases are a match to TRBD1. Germline CDR1 reads SGHRS; CDR2 reads YFSETQ. The CDR3 extends over 15 amino acids. Germline trimming cut 0 bases from V and 5 bases from J; bases unmatched to any gene: 2.

This sequence joins TRBV27 and TRBJ2-5; the match to TRBD2 covers 12 bases. Germline trimming cut 3 bases from V and 4 bases from J; bases unmatched to any gene: 9. The V gene's germline CDR1 is MNHEY and CDR2 SMNVEV (reference sequence). The CDR3 is 17 residues long. The CDR3 DNA reads as TGTGCCAGCAGTTTTTCTAGCGGGGGGGCGAGTGGAGAGACCCAGTACTTC. Translated, it gives CASSFSSGGASGETQYF.

V is TRBV5-1 and J is TRBJ1-2, with D possibly matching TRBD1 (5 bases). Germline CDR1 is SGHRS and CDR2 is YFSETQ. V was clipped by 4 bases and J by 3 bases, with 13 bases between them. This CDR3 has 14 amino acids. In nucleotides, the CDR3 is TGCGCCAGCAGCCTCAGGGAGAGGGACTATGGCTACACCTTC. This encodes CASSLRERDYGYTF.